Below, 23 T cell receptor beta chains from the same sample are listed, as sequenced in a study of cytomegalovirus exposure and HLA in healthy donors. In the PCR, 60 Vbeta and 13 Jbeta primers were used. Measured with immunoSEQ multiplex PCR; TCRdb has only the in-frame clones, and not every one. The sample has around 150,000 clones; 82% are singletons. The specimen was PBMCs. All receptors come from a girl aged 10 to 17 in good health and CMV-seropositive.

The genes are TRBV30 and TRBJ2-7; a possible D gene is TRBD2 (5 bases). The CDR3 runs to 14 residues. Trimming cost V 1 base and J 4 bases, with 14 bases left between them. Germline loops: CDR1 GTSNPN, CDR2 SVGIG (reference sequence). As DNA, the CDR3 is TGTGCCTGGAGTGGGGCCGGGGATCGGTACGAGCAGTACTTC. Protein product: CAWSGAGDRYEQYF.

The chain uses TRBV6-1 and TRBJ2-1; 8 nucleotides agree with TRBD1. CDR3 length: 15 amino acids. The J segment lost 5 bases and the V segment lost 6 bases, leaving 9 bases of the junction unmatched. Germline V lookup: CDR1 MNHNS, CDR2 SASEGT. Here the CDR3 reads CASRVTGQAHNEQFF. CDR3 sequence (DNA): TGTGCCAGCAGAGTCACGGGACAGGCTCACAATGAGCAGTTCTTC.

This clone occurred a few times. V usage is TRBV4-3 and J usage is TRBJ2-7; D is perhaps TRBD2 (7 bases). In germline, CDR1 is LGHNA, CDR2 YSLEER. V was pared by 0 bases and J by 3 bases, with 15 bases between. The CDR3 extends over 16 amino acids. DNA of the CDR3: TGCGCCAGCAGCCAAGATCCGGGGGGCCGAAACTACGAGCAGTACTTC. Protein sequence: CASSQDPGGRNYEQYF.

The chain joins TRBV27 to TRBJ2-1, with TRBD1 matching over 7 bases. The CDR3 runs to 13 residues. Germline loops: CDR1 MNHEY, CDR2 SMNVEV (reference sequence). After removal of 6 bases from V and 8 bases from J, the junction contained 7 bases not matched to a gene. The CDR3 DNA follows: TGTGCCAGCAGCTATTATAGGGGGCATGAGCAGTTCTTC. The encoded protein is CASSYYRGHEQFF.

The chain couples TRBV10-3 to TRBJ1-1, with a possible D match to TRBD1 (6 bases). This CDR3 has 14 amino acids. Trimming pared 9 bases from V and 0 bases from J, leaving 14 bases between. The V gene's germline CDR1 is ENHRY and CDR2 SYGVKD. This CDR3 is CAIKEGQVNTEAFF. CDR3 bases: TGTGCCATTAAAGAGGGACAAGTGAACACTGAAGCTTTCTTT.

V usage is TRBV7-2 and J usage is TRBJ1-1; 7 bases agree with TRBD1. The CDR3 is 14 residues long. Germline V CDR1 and CDR2: SGHTA, FQGNSA. V gave up 1 base and J gave up 5 bases; unmatched junction bases: 4. CDR3 protein: CASSLEGASTEAFF. The DNA for the CDR3 is TGTGCCAGCAGCTTAGAGGGGGCAAGTACTGAAGCTTTCTTT.

J is TRBJ1-3 and V is TRBV28, with TRBD1 as a possible D gene (6 bases). The CDR3 loop spans 18 amino acids. Trimming left V 5 bases short and J 4 bases short, with 24 bases between. Per germline, CDR1 MDHEN and CDR2 SYDVKM. CDR3 residues: CASSPPLKQGGLGNTIYF. The CDR3 DNA is TGTGCCAGCAGTCCACCCCTAAAACAGGGTGGACTGGGAAACACCATATATTTT.

V is TRBV10-3 and J is TRBJ2-7; D not resolved. CDR1 is ENHRY, CDR2 SYGVKD, per germline. This CDR3 spans 14 amino acids. The ends were cut back, 0 bases at V and 2 bases at J, with 8 bases in the middle. CDR3 protein: CAISESVTPYEQYF. In nucleotides, the CDR3 is TGTGCCATCAGTGAGTCTGTCACACCCTACGAGCAGTACTTC.

The chain couples TRBV29-1 to TRBJ1-1, with 9 positions matching TRBD1. The junction had 9 bases not matched to a gene; V was cut back by 6 bases and J by 4 bases. There are 14 residues in the CDR3. Germline-derived CDR1 and CDR2 are SQVTM and ANQGSEA. DNA for the CDR3: TGCAGCGTCCTTCGGGAGGACAGGGGCACTGAAGCTTTCTTT. This codes for CSVLREDRGTEAFF.

The V gene is TRBV5-1, the J gene TRBJ2-1; 11 bases match TRBD1. The V segment lost 3 bases and the J segment 8 bases; nucleotides outside the gene matches: 10. Germline assignment: CDR1 SGHRS and CDR2 YFSETQ. This CDR3 region has 16 residues. Here the CDR3 reads CASSWGQGDMIYEQFF. CDR3 bases: TGCGCCAGCAGCTGGGGACAGGGGGATATGATCTATGAGCAGTTCTTC.

The J gene is TRBJ1-1, the V gene TRBV6-1; tentative D call: TRBD1 (6 bases). The V gene lost 2 bases and the J gene lost 7 bases, with 14 bases spanning the gap. This CDR3 has 14 residues. Per germline, CDR1 MNHNS and CDR2 SASEGT. Here the CDR3 DNA reads TGTGCCAGCAGTGAAAGAGCAAGAGGGGGTGAAGCTTTCTTT. Residues: CASSERARGGEAFF.

The J gene is TRBJ1-2, the V gene TRBV6-1; the match to TRBD1 covers 9 bases. Germline CDR1 and CDR2: MNHNS and SASEGT. CDR3 size: 16 residues. Germline trimming cut 3 bases from V and 2 bases from J; bases unmatched to any gene: 7. CDR3 residues: CASSDPTGGGNYGYTF. Written as DNA, the CDR3 is TGTGCCAGCAGTGACCCAACAGGGGGCGGCAACTATGGCTACACCTTC.

The chain couples TRBV6-6 to TRBJ2-3; possible D gene TRBD1, 7 bases. V was pared by 6 bases and J by 1 base, with 14 bases between. CDR1 and CDR2 (germline): MNHNY, SVGAGI (reference sequence). This CDR3 spans 15 amino acids. The CDR3 DNA follows: TGTGCCAGCAGGACAGGGTGGGGGGGCACAGATACGCAGTATTTT. Translation: CASRTGWGGTDTQYF.

V is TRBV5-5 and J is TRBJ1-1, with 9 positions matching TRBD1. Germline values: CDR1 SGHKS, CDR2 YYEKEE (reference sequence). The CDR3 is 14 residues long. Trimming cost V 4 bases and J 6 bases; bases outside gene matches: 7. The CDR3 here is CASSVQGASAEAFF. In nucleotides, the CDR3 is TGTGCCAGCAGCGTACAGGGGGCGAGCGCTGAAGCTTTCTTT.

The chain links TRBV2 to TRBJ2-3; D may be TRBD2 (6 bases). The length of the CDR3 is 16 residues. The germline V gene encodes CDR1 SNHLY and CDR2 FYNNEI. Trimming took 5 bases from V and 4 from J, leaving 19 bases between them. The CDR3 DNA reads as TGTGCCAGCAGTTCTGGGACTCCTCCCGGAGCAGATACGCAGTATTTT. Its protein is CASSSGTPPGADTQYF.

CDR3 sequence: CASRAGTGKGSWGQISYNEQFF. CDR3 bases: TGTGCCAGCAGAGCCGGGACAGGGAAAGGGTCGTGGGGACAGATCTCCTACAATGAGCAGTTCTTC. The V call is TRBV2, the J call TRBJ2-1, with 9 bases lining up with TRBD1. Trimming at V came to 6 bases and at J to 0 bases, leaving 24 bases not matched to a gene. The CDR3 loop spans 22 amino acids. Germline CDR1 SNHLY, CDR2 FYNNEI.

The DNA of the CDR3 is TGTGCCAGCAGCTTAAGGTCGGGGTCGGAGGCGCAGTATTTT. This codes for CASSLRSGSEAQYF. The gene calls are TRBV11-2 and TRBJ2-3; perhaps TRBD2 as D (5 bases). The V and J ends lost 2 bases and 10 bases respectively, with 16 bases between them. The CDR3 loop spans 14 amino acids. Germline V gene sequence: CDR1 SGHAT, CDR2 FQNNGV.

This clone was recorded only once. The gene calls are TRBV5-6 and TRBJ2-3; 12 bases are a match to TRBD2. Germline V gene sequence: CDR1 SGHDT, CDR2 YYEEEE. CDR3 length: 15 residues. J lost 6 bases, V lost 1 base, and 3 bases had no gene match. CDR3 sequence (DNA): TGTGCCAGCAGCTTGAGGCTAGCGGGGGGGGATACGCAGTATTTT. This translates into CASSLRLAGGDTQYF.

This clone has more than one count but fewer than ten. This chain connects TRBV6-1 to TRBJ1-2, with unresolved D. Germline values: CDR1 MNHNS, CDR2 SASEGT. The CDR3 covers 19 residues. Trimming removed 3 bases at V and 0 bases at J, with 23 bases between. The CDR3 coding sequence is TGTGCCAGCAGTGACGCACCTTTAGTCCCGGGATACCCTAACTATGGCTACACCTTC. This codes for CASSDAPLVPGYPNYGYTF.

The chain is built from TRBV4-1 and TRBJ1-4, with D maybe TRBD1 (5 bases). Germline assignment: CDR1 MGHRA and CDR2 YSYEKL. The CDR3 loop spans 14 amino acids. The germline V and J ends were trimmed by 2 bases and 11 bases, with 15 bases remaining between them. In DNA, the CDR3 is TGCGCCAGCAGCCAAAGCCCGGAAGGGGTGAAACTGTTTTTT. As protein: CASSQSPEGVKLFF.

The V call is TRBV29-1, the J call TRBJ2-3; TRBD2 matches 10 bases. V gave up 3 bases and J gave up 2 bases; unmatched junction bases: 8. In germline, CDR1 is SQVTM, CDR2 ANQGSEA. CDR3 size: 16 residues. CDR3 sequence reads: CSVDLPSGGPTDTQYF. DNA for the CDR3: TGCAGCGTTGATCTGCCTAGCGGGGGCCCCACAGATACGCAGTATTTT.

The V and J genes are TRBV4-1 and TRBJ2-7; D is perhaps TRBD1 (6 bases). This CDR3 is 15 amino acids long. The V gene lost 5 bases and the J gene lost 2 bases, with 16 bases spanning the gap. The germline V gene encodes CDR1 MGHRA and CDR2 YSYEKL. CDR3 protein: CASSETGTRAYEQYF. The DNA for the CDR3 is TGCGCCAGCAGCGAGACCGGGACAAGGGCCTACGAGCAGTACTTC.

This clone was observed a single time. This chain connects TRBV19 to TRBJ2-1; TRBD2 matches 9 bases. CDR3 length: 17 residues. V lost 3 bases, J lost 0 bases, and 6 bases stayed unmatched. Germline V CDR1 and CDR2: LNHDA, SQIVND (reference sequence). Here the CDR3 DNA reads TGTGCCAGTAGTATGGTTAGCGGGAGAGACTCCTACAATGAGCAGTTCTTC. This sequence encodes CASSMVSGRDSYNEQFF.